Following are 4 T cell receptor beta chains from one sample sequenced in a study of regulatory T cells in long-lasting Graves disease. Described time point: persistent/refractory GD, antithyroid drugs over 5 years with positive TRAb. PBMC RNA was the source of the TCR library. Sequencing libraries for TCR beta were prepared with iRepertoire HTBI primers and Arm-PCR of CDR3 regions. TCRdb recomputed calls from the multiplex PCR reads with MiXCR, one row per CDR3 protein. The sample shows around 510,000 distinct CDR3 sequences, around 20% of them seen only once. The sample here was peripheral blood mononuclear cells (PBMCs), taken when the disease was refractory, from a patient treated with antithyroid drugs. Receptor source: a female donor with Graves disease.

This clonotype was recorded only once. V is TRBV3-1 and J is TRBJ1-2, with D perhaps matching TRBD1 (6 bases). The CDR3 is made up of 16 amino acids. Germline assignment: CDR1 LGHDT and CDR2 YNNKEL (reference sequence). V lost 1 base, J lost 0 bases, and 12 bases lay in between. CDR3 amino acids: CASSQVVGQTNYGYTF. The CDR3 DNA sequence: TGTGCCAGCAGCCAAGTCGTGGGACAAACTAACTATGGCTACACCTTC.

This clonotype was observed many times. The V gene is TRBV7-2, the J gene TRBJ1-6, with 7 nucleotides matching TRBD1. Trimming removed 2 bases from V and 13 bases from J; junction bases left unmatched: 14. Germline-derived CDR1 and CDR2 are SGHTA and FQGNSA. The CDR3 runs to 16 residues. The CDR3 DNA follows: TGTGCCAGCAGCTTAAGAGTTACTGGCAGGGGGAATCCCCTCCACTTT. Its protein product is CASSLRVTGRGNPLHF.

The V call is TRBV10-2, the J call TRBJ1-2, with D uncertain. Germline assignment: CDR1 WSHSY and CDR2 SAAADI. The CDR3 sequence is 14 residues long. V lost 0 bases to trimming and J lost 0 bases, with 5 bases between them. The CDR3: CASSESRPNYGYTF. In nucleotides, the CDR3 is TGCGCCAGCAGTGAGTCCCGACCTAACTATGGCTACACCTTC.

The sample holds many counts of this clonotype. The chain uses TRBV28 and TRBJ2-2; D gene unclear. The germline V gene encodes CDR1 MDHEN and CDR2 SYDVKM. The CDR3 runs 14 residues. With 8 bases removed from V and 4 bases from J, the gap between germline ends came to 14 bases. In DNA form, the CDR3 reads TGTGCCAGCCGCTGGGCTCTGAGCACCGGGGAGCTGTTTTTT. Amino acid sequence: CASRWALSTGELFF.